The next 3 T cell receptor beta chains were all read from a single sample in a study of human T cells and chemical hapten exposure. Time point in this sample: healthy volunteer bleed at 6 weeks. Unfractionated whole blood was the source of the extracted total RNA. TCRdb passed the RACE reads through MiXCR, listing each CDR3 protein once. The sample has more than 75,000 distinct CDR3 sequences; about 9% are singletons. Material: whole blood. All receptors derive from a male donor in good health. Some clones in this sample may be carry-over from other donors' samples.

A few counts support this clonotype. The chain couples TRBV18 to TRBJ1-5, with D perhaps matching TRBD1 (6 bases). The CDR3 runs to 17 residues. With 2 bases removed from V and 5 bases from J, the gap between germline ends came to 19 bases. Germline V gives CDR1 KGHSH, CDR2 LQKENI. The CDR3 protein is CASSPNLGTGLDQPQHF. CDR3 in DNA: TGTGCCAGCTCACCAAACTTGGGCACAGGGCTGGATCAGCCCCAGCATTTT.

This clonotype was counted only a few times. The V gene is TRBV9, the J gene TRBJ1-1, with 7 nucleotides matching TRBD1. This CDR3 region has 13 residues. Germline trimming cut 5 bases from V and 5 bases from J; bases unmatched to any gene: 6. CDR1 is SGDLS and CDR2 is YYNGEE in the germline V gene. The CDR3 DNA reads TGTGCCAGCAGGCCATCAGGGGGGACTGAAGCTTTCTTT. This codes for CASRPSGGTEAFF.

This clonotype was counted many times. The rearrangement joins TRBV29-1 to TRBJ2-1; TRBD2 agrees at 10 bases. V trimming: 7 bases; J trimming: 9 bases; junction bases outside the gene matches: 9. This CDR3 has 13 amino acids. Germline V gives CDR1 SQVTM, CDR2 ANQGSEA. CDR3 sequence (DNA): TGCAGCGGGAGCGGGAGGGCCCGTCCTGAGCAGTTCTTC. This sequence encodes CSGSGRARPEQFF.